The 11 T cell receptor beta chains below come from one sample, sequenced in a study of shared clonotypes between healthy human individuals (dated by TCRdb to the early 2020s). The protocol used for the library was the immunoSEQ multiplex PCR assay. Held by TCRdb, this immuneACCESS table contains in-frame sequences only and omits some clones. Under half of the omission traces to an unresolved V gene where checked; the cause of the rest is unknown. For this sample the table gives a few million clones, of which 85% to 95% were detected only once. Over 0.12% of the sample is taken by the ten largest. The sample comprised naive CD4+ T cells sorted from blood. The cell subset or site label corresponds to: CD45RA+ positively selected. The receptors stem from a man aged 18 to 30 in good health.

The chain recombines TRBV6-5 with TRBJ1-6; D is perhaps TRBD1 (5 bases). Germline V gene sequence: CDR1 MNHEY, CDR2 SVGAGI. The CDR3 contains 15 residues. V lost 0 bases to trimming and J lost 8 bases, with 11 bases between them. Here the CDR3 reads CASSYSTRADSPLHF. The CDR3 nucleotides read TGTGCCAGCAGTTACTCGACCAGGGCGGATTCACCCCTCCACTTT.

The chain recombines TRBV19 with TRBJ1-4; D is possibly TRBD1 (5 bases). The V end lost 4 bases, the J end lost 7 bases, and 7 bases lay between the germline ends. The germline V gene has CDR1 LNHDA and CDR2 SQIVND (reference sequence). The CDR3 has 12 residues. The CDR3 loop is CASSTGTEKLFF. Written as DNA, the CDR3 is TGTGCCAGTAGTACCGGGACTGAAAAACTGTTTTTT.

CDR3: CASSGSRDRGSGANVLTF. The CDR3 region has the DNA TGTGCCAGCAGTGGAAGCCGGGACAGGGGATCCGGGGCCAACGTCCTGACTTTC. V and J are TRBV2 and TRBJ2-6; TRBD1 matches 10 bases. Trimming took 4 bases from V and 4 from J; bases not matched to a gene: 10. The CDR3 is made up of 18 amino acids. Germline assignment: CDR1 SNHLY and CDR2 FYNNEI.

The CDR3: CACSVLSNEKLFF. CDR3 DNA sequence: TGTGCCTGCAGCGTCCTAAGTAATGAAAAACTGTTTTTT. The chain uses TRBV19 and TRBJ1-4; D ambiguous. The CDR3 has 13 residues. Trimming removed 11 bases at V and 4 bases at J, with 14 bases between. Germline V CDR1 and CDR2: LNHDA, SQIVND (reference sequence).

Turning to this clone: Additional DNA sequences in this sample encode the identical CDR3. The rearrangement links TRBV5-4 to TRBJ1-5; D is undetermined. Germline V gene data show CDR1 as SGHNT and CDR2 as YYREEE (reference sequence). The CDR3 extends over 13 amino acids. V lost 4 bases and J 4 bases, leaving 9 bases between the germline ends. The CDR3 nucleotides read TGTGCCAGCAGCCGCGATATTAATCAGCCCCAGCATTTT. This codes for CASSRDINQPQHF.

CDR3 loop: CASSPRGLAQNTQYF. The CDR3 nucleotides read TGTGCCAGTAGTCCCCGGGGGCTAGCACAAAATACGCAGTATTTT. This rearrangement joins TRBV19 to TRBJ2-3; D could derive from TRBD1 or TRBD2 (6 bases each). Deletions cut 5 bases from V and 7 bases from J, with 19 bases between. Per germline, CDR1 LNHDA and CDR2 SQIVND (reference sequence). The CDR3 totals 15 residues.

The J gene is TRBJ2-7, the V gene TRBV4-3, with D perhaps TRBD1 (6 bases). Germline V gene data show CDR1 as LGHNA and CDR2 as YSLEER. The CDR3 is made up of 16 amino acids. The V gene lost 1 base and the J gene lost 2 bases, with 15 bases spanning the gap. This CDR3 reads CASSQGTGPAAYEQYF. CDR3 DNA sequence: TGCGCCAGCAGCCAAGGAACAGGGCCGGCGGCCTACGAGCAGTACTTC.

The chain combines TRBV5-4 with TRBJ2-1; 7 bases match TRBD1. There are 14 residues in the CDR3. CDR1 is SGHNT and CDR2 is YYREEE in the germline V gene (reference sequence). Trimming cost V 7 bases and J 4 bases; bases outside gene matches: 8. This CDR3 is CASRTGQSYNEQFF. The CDR3 coding sequence is TGTGCCAGCCGGACAGGCCAATCTTACAATGAGCAGTTCTTC. Using reference TRBV5-4 and TRBJ2-1 for the parts outside the CDR3, the full variable domain is ETGVTQSPTHLIKTRGQQVTLRCSSQSGHNTVSWYQQALGQGPQFIFQYYREEENGRGNFPPRFSGLQFPNYSSELNVNALELDDSALYLCASRTGQSYNEQFFGPGTRLTVL.

This chain connects TRBV30 to TRBJ1-1; the D gene is possibly TRBD1 (5 bases). The V end was cut by 0 bases, the J end by 5 bases, with 10 bases between. The germline CDR1 and CDR2 sequences are GTSNPN and SVGIG (reference sequence). The length of the CDR3 is 13 residues. The DNA for the CDR3 is TGTGCCTGGAGTGTACATGGGGGGACTGAAGCTTTCTTT. The encoded protein is CAWSVHGGTEAFF.

Only one count was recorded for this clone. This chain joins TRBV29-1 and TRBJ2-6; 10 nucleotides match TRBD1. The germline gives CDR1 SQVTM, CDR2 ANQGSEA. This CDR3 spans 19 amino acids. After removal of 3 bases from V and 0 bases from J, the junction contained 11 bases not matched to a gene. DNA for the CDR3: TGCAGCGTTGATCGGACAGGGGGTTCCACATCCTCTGGGGCCAACGTCCTGACTTTC. This encodes CSVDRTGGSTSSGANVLTF.

Remarks on this clone: The junction does not match germline at one end; this may be a read error. The chain employs TRBV18 and TRBJ1-5; D is possibly TRBD1 (5 bases). CDR1 and CDR2 from the germline V gene are KGHSH and LQKENI. CDR3 size: 13 residues. The CDR3 nucleotides are TGTGCCAGCCAGGGAGATCCCAATAAGCCCCAGCATTTT. Amino acids: CASQGDPNKPQHF.